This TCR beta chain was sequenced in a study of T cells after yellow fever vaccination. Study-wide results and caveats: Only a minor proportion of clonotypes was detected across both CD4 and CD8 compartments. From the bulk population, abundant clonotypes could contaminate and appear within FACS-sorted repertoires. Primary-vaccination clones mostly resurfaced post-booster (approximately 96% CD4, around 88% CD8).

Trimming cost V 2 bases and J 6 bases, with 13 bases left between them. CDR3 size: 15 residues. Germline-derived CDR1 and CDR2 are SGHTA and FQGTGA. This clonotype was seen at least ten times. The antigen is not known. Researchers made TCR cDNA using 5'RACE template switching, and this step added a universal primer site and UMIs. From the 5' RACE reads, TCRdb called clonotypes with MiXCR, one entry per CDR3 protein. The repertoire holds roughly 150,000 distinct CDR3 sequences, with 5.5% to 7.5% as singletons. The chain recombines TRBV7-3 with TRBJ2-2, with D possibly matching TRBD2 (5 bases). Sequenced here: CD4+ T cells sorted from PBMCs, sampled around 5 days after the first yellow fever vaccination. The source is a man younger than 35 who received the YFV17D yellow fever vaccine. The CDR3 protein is CASSLYGVGAGELFF. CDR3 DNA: TGTGCCAGCAGCTTATACGGGGTCGGGGCCGGGGAGCTGTTTTTT.